These 21 T cell receptor beta chains originate from one sample sequenced in a study of control samples from healthy donors and cancer patients. Sequencing was performed with immunoSEQ multiplex PCR; in TCRdb, only in-frame clones are kept and a portion is missing. The table has about 120,000 clones, more than 70% seen once. Sequences were obtained from blood. The source is a man aged 45-65 years in good health.

V gene TRBV4-2 combines with J gene TRBJ1-1; D uncertain. V lost 2 bases, J lost 1 base, and 11 bases lay in between. The germline V gene encodes CDR1 LGHNA and CDR2 YNFKEQ. The CDR3 is made up of 15 amino acids. The CDR3 reads CASSQRTRWNTEAFF. The CDR3, as DNA: TGTGCCAGCAGCCAACGTACCCGGTGGAACACTGAAGCTTTCTTT.

The V gene is TRBV6-5, the J gene TRBJ2-2, with D possibly being TRBD1 (5 bases). V was pared by 8 bases and J by 6 bases, with 19 bases between. Germline V gene lookup returns CDR1 MNHEY and CDR2 SVGAGI. CDR3 size: 15 residues. CDR3 nucleotide sequence: TGTGCCAGCCGGGCGACAGTGGGTATCGCCGGGGAGCTGTTTTTT. Protein sequence: CASRATVGIAGELFF.

The chain joins TRBV10-3 to TRBJ1-1; 7 positions match TRBD1. The CDR3 contains 14 residues. Looked up from germline, CDR1 is ENHRY and CDR2 is SYGVKD. The V segment lost 8 bases and the J segment 4 bases; nucleotides outside the gene matches: 10. CDR3 protein: CAILFDREGTEAFF. Here the CDR3 DNA reads TGTGCCATCCTGTTTGACAGGGAGGGCACTGAAGCTTTCTTT.

V usage is TRBV19 and J usage is TRBJ1-4, with D unresolved. The germline V and J ends were trimmed by 2 bases and 3 bases, with 7 bases remaining between them. CDR1 and CDR2 from the germline V gene are LNHDA and SQIVND (reference sequence). This CDR3 region has 14 residues. The CDR3: CASSIQVANEKLFF. DNA of the CDR3: TGTGCCAGTAGTATACAGGTTGCTAATGAAAAACTGTTTTTT.

V and J are TRBV5-1 and TRBJ1-4; perhaps TRBD1 as D (5 bases). The germline V and J ends were trimmed by 7 bases and 0 bases, with 10 bases remaining between them. CDR1 and CDR2 from the germline V gene are SGHRS and YFSETQ. This CDR3 has 14 amino acids. CDR3 DNA sequence: TGCGCCAGCGGAGAAGGGGCAACTAATGAAAAACTGTTTTTT. Translated, it gives CASGEGATNEKLFF. The full variable domain, completed using reference TRBV5-1 and TRBJ1-4, is KAGVTQTPRYLIKTRGQQVTLSCSPISGHRSVSWYQQTPGQGLQFLFEYFSETQRNKGNFPGRFSGRQFSNSRSEMNVSTLELGDSALYLCASGEGATNEKLFFGSGTQLSVL.

The V gene is TRBV6-5, the J gene TRBJ2-7; 9 nucleotides align to TRBD1. There are 13 residues in the CDR3. CDR1 is MNHEY and CDR2 is SVGAGI in the germline V gene. V lost 6 bases, J lost 5 bases, and 5 bases stayed unmatched. CDR3 nucleotides: TGTGCCAGCAGACTAGGACAGGGGAACGAGCAGTACTTC. It specifies CASRLGQGNEQYF.

The rearrangement links TRBV25-1 to TRBJ2-7; TRBD2 agrees at 8 bases. The CDR3 is 15 residues long. Germline V gives CDR1 MGHDK, CDR2 SYGVNS. V lost 3 bases to trimming and J lost 3 bases; unmatched junction nucleotides: 7. CDR3 in amino acids: CASSEGPGLGYEQYF. CDR3 in DNA: TGTGCCAGCAGTGAGGGTCCGGGACTAGGCTACGAGCAGTACTTC.

The chain is built from TRBV7-2 and TRBJ1-1; D unresolved. The germline CDR1 and CDR2 sequences are SGHTA and FQGNSA. The germline V and J ends were trimmed by 0 bases and 4 bases, with 12 bases remaining between them. The CDR3 has 15 residues. The CDR3 DNA reads TGTGCCAGCAGCTTAGCGCCAGGAGGTGGCACTGAAGCTTTCTTT. Encoded protein: CASSLAPGGGTEAFF.

The count of this clone is one. V is TRBV21-1 and J is TRBJ2-5. TRBV21-1 is a pseudogene locus. CDR3 size: 17 residues. The CDR3 DNA reads as TGTGCCAGCAGCAAAGTTCTTGGGGAAGTGGAGCGAGAGACCCAGTACTTC. As protein: CASSKVLGEVERETQYF.

This clone was counted only a few times. The chain links TRBV11-1 to TRBJ1-2; D might be TRBD1 (6 bases). This CDR3 is 15 amino acids long. Between the trimmed V and J ends, which lost 1 base and 4 bases, there was a span of 13 bases. CDR1 and CDR2 from the germline V gene are SGHAT and FQDESV (reference sequence). The CDR3 sequence: CASSLVGAPSYGYTF. DNA of the CDR3: TGTGCCAGCAGCTTAGTGGGGGCGCCCAGCTATGGCTACACCTTC. Using reference TRBV11-1 and TRBJ1-2 for the parts outside the CDR3, the full variable domain is EAEVAQSPRYKITEKSQAVAFWCDPISGHATLYWYRQILGQGPELLVQFQDESVVDDSQLPKDRFSAERLKGVDSTLKIQPAELGDSAMYLCASSLVGAPSYGYTFGSGTRLTVV.

The V call is TRBV29-1, the J call TRBJ2-5; 7 bases are a match to TRBD1. The CDR3 extends over 14 amino acids. Germline CDR1 SQVTM, CDR2 ANQGSEA. With 5 bases clipped from V and 6 bases from J, the junction kept 12 bases outside the gene matches. CDR3 protein: CSVSGEQGVKTQYF. For the CDR3, the DNA is TGCAGCGTTTCTGGAGAGCAGGGGGTAAAGACCCAGTACTTC.

The J gene is TRBJ2-7, the V gene TRBV2; the D gene is possibly TRBD2 (5 bases). The germline V gene encodes CDR1 SNHLY and CDR2 FYNNEI. V gave up 4 bases and J gave up 7 bases, with 11 bases separating them. The length of the CDR3 is 12 residues. CDR3 DNA: TGTGCCAGCAGTGGAGGGTTGGGGGAGCAGTACTTC. Its protein product is CASSGGLGEQYF.

This chain joins TRBV2 and TRBJ1-2; 10 nucleotides agree with TRBD1. With 10 bases clipped from V and 3 bases from J, the junction kept 8 bases outside the gene matches. CDR1 is SNHLY, CDR2 FYNNEI, per germline. The CDR3 covers 14 residues. The CDR3 is CATRQGAGDYGYTF. In DNA, the CDR3 is TGTGCCACCCGACAGGGGGCGGGGGACTATGGCTACACCTTC.

In regard to this clone: Additional DNA sequences in this sample encode the identical CDR3. The chain couples TRBV18 to TRBJ1-3, with a tentative D call TRBD1 (6 bases). Trimming took off 1 base at V and 4 bases at J, with 8 bases between the two ends. Germline values: CDR1 KGHSH, CDR2 LQKENI. CDR3 length: 14 amino acids. Here the CDR3 DNA reads TGTGCCAGCTCACCACAAGGGACAGGAAACACCATATATTTT. Amino acids: CASSPQGTGNTIYF. Full variable domain (rest looked up from reference TRBV18 and TRBJ1-3): NAGVMQNPRHLVRRRGQEARLRCSPMKGHSHVYWYRQLPEEGLKFMVYLQKENIIDESGMPKERFSAEFPKEGPSILRIQQVVRGDSAAYFCASSPQGTGNTIYFGEGSWLTVV.

This clone was seen a handful of times. The rearrangement joins TRBV5-1 to TRBJ2-1; D unclear. With 2 bases removed from V and 6 bases from J, the gap between germline ends came to 12 bases. Germline V lookup: CDR1 SGHRS, CDR2 YFSETQ. The CDR3 runs 14 residues. CDR3 amino acids: CASSLGLDGNEQFF. In nucleotides, the CDR3 is TGCGCCAGCAGCTTAGGCCTGGACGGCAATGAGCAGTTCTTC.

The V gene is TRBV6-5, the J gene TRBJ1-3; D not certain. The CDR3 has 15 residues. The germline CDR1 and CDR2 sequences are MNHEY and SVGAGI. Trimming took 5 bases from V and 4 from J, leaving 15 bases between them. CDR3 amino acids: CASSISRPSGNTIYF. In nucleotides, the CDR3 is TGTGCCAGCAGTATCTCGAGGCCGTCCGGAAACACCATATATTTT.

V gene TRBV5-1 combines with J gene TRBJ2-3; 8 positions agree with TRBD2. The CDR3 totals 14 residues. With 4 bases clipped from V and 2 bases from J, the junction kept 3 bases outside the gene matches. CDR1 and CDR2 (germline): SGHRS, YFSETQ. CDR3 in amino acids: CASSPGGDTDTQYF. The CDR3 DNA is TGCGCCAGCAGCCCGGGGGGGGACACAGATACGCAGTATTTT.

V gene TRBV6-1 combines with J gene TRBJ1-2; tentative D call: TRBD1 (5 bases). V was trimmed by 1 base and J by 8 bases, leaving 14 bases between them. The CDR3 runs to 14 residues. Per germline, CDR1 MNHNS and CDR2 SASEGT. CDR3 in amino acids: CASSEERWGGGYTF. Here the CDR3 DNA reads TGTGCCAGCAGTGAAGAAAGATGGGGGGGAGGCTACACCTTC.

Concerning this clone: This specimen includes other DNA sequences encoding the same CDR3. J is TRBJ1-2 and V is TRBV12-3 or TRBV12-4; TRBD1 might be the D (5 bases). With 3 bases removed from V and 4 bases from J, the gap between germline ends came to 9 bases. CDR3 size: 13 residues. CDR3 loop: CASSFSGGYGYTF. The CDR3 DNA reads TGTGCCAGCAGTTTCTCTGGGGGCTATGGCTACACCTTC.

The V and J genes are TRBV6-4 and TRBJ2-1; TRBD2 aligns across 8 bases. This CDR3 has 16 amino acids. J lost 1 base, V lost 5 bases, and 7 bases had no gene match. Germline CDR1 and CDR2: MRHNA and SNTAGT. The CDR3 DNA sequence: TGTGCCAGCAGTCGCCGGGGGGGCCTTTCCTACAATGAGCAGTTCTTC. It translates to CASSRRGGLSYNEQFF.

The chain has TRBV10-3 and TRBJ1-3; the D gene is possibly TRBD1 (5 bases). Germline CDR1 ENHRY, CDR2 SYGVKD. The CDR3 sequence is 16 residues long. Trimming removed 4 bases at V and 3 bases at J, with 16 bases between. The CDR3 reads CAISGSAGTVGNTIYF. The CDR3 DNA reads as TGTGCCATCAGTGGATCAGCCGGGACCGTTGGAAACACCATATATTTT.